The 23 T cell receptor beta chains given below trace back to one sample, sequenced in a study of OX40 agonist ivuxolimab in advanced cancers. Only in-frame clones appear in the TCRdb table, and some are missing; sequencing was by immunoSEQ multiplex PCR. The data contain about 64,000 clones, almost 85% of them singletons. Material: CD4+ or CD8+ T cells sorted from blood, obtained in a trial of the OX40 agonist ivuxolimab. These TCRs come from an adult with an advanced solid tumor such as melanoma, head and neck, liver or kidney cancer.

The rearrangement links TRBV5-1 to TRBJ2-3; D is ambiguous. The CDR3 covers 14 residues. V was cut by 1 base and J by 2 bases, with 8 bases left in between. Germline-derived CDR1 and CDR2 are SGHRS and YFSETQ. Here the CDR3 reads CASSLSQTTDTQYF. CDR3 DNA sequence: TGCGCCAGCAGCTTGTCACAGACCACAGATACGCAGTATTTT.

The chain has TRBV4-3 and TRBJ1-6; D is possibly TRBD1 (6 bases). Trimming took 1 base from V and 14 from J, leaving 9 bases between them. The CDR3 is 12 residues long. Germline lookup yields CDR1 LGHNA and CDR2 YSLEER. The CDR3, as DNA: TGCGCCAGCAGCCAAGGGGGGGCATCCCTCCACTTT. This gives the protein CASSQGGASLHF.

The V and J genes are TRBV7-9 and TRBJ2-5; D gene uncertain. The V end was cut by 5 bases, the J end by 5 bases, with 15 bases between. This CDR3 is 14 amino acids long. Germline V gene data show CDR1 as SEHNR and CDR2 as FQNEAQ (reference sequence). CDR3 bases: TGTGCCAGCAGCCATTCCCTGCGGCGGGAGACCCAGTACTTC. It yields the protein CASSHSLRRETQYF. Full variable domain (missing parts from reference TRBV7-9 and TRBJ2-5): DTGVSQNPRHKITKRGQNVTFRCDPISEHNRLYWYRQTLGQGPEFLTYFQNEAQLEKSRLLSDRFSAERPKGSFSTLEIQRTEQGDSAMYLCASSHSLRRETQYFGPGTRLLVL.

CDR3 nucleotides: TGTGCCAGTAGTGTCAGGGCGCGAAGCACCGGGGAGCTGTTTTTT. Protein sequence: CASSVRARSTGELFF. The rearrangement links TRBV19 to TRBJ2-2; possibly TRBD1 for D (5 bases). Germline lookup yields CDR1 LNHDA and CDR2 SQIVND (reference sequence). This CDR3 comprises 15 residues. V was shortened by 5 bases and J by 4 bases, with 14 bases between the two germline ends.

This chain links TRBV10-2 with TRBJ2-2, with 9 bases lining up with TRBD2. Germline V CDR1 and CDR2: WSHSY, SAAADI. The CDR3 has 14 residues. Unmatched junction bases numbered 4, after V lost 6 bases and J lost 5 bases. CDR3 nucleotides: TGCGCCAGCAGGGGACTAGCCTTAACCGGGGAGCTGTTTTTT. Translation: CASRGLALTGELFF.

CDR3 loop: CASSFTHQGRYEQYF. In DNA form, the CDR3 reads TGTGCCAGCAGTTTCACCCACCAGGGACGGTACGAGCAGTACTTC. The gene calls are TRBV27 and TRBJ2-7; TRBD1 or TRBD2 may be the D gene (5 bases each). The V end lost 3 bases, the J end lost 4 bases, and 16 bases lay between the germline ends. This CDR3 is built from 15 residues. Germline lookup yields CDR1 MNHEY and CDR2 SMNVEV (reference sequence).

The J gene is TRBJ2-3, the V gene TRBV7-2; 7 positions agree with TRBD2. Per germline, CDR1 SGHTA and CDR2 FQGNSA. The V and J ends lost 0 bases and 1 base, in that order; junction bases with no gene match: 7. This CDR3 is built from 17 residues. The CDR3 sequence: CASSLAGFRGGTDTQYF. DNA for the CDR3: TGTGCCAGCAGCTTAGCGGGGTTCCGGGGGGGCACAGATACGCAGTATTTT. Together with reference TRBV7-2 and TRBJ2-3, the CDR3 gives the full variable domain: GAGVSQSPSNKVTEKGKDVELRCDPISGHTALYWYRQSLGQGLEFLIYFQGNSAPDKSGLPSDRFSAERTGGSVSTLTIQRTQQEDSAVYLCASSLAGFRGGTDTQYFGPGTRLTVL.

The chain has TRBV10-3 and TRBJ2-2; D is unclear. CDR1 and CDR2 from the germline V gene are ENHRY and SYGVKD. Deletions cut 2 bases from V and 2 bases from J, with 6 bases between. The CDR3 is 14 amino acids. CDR3 sequence: CAISEIRNTGELFF. The DNA for the CDR3 is TGTGCCATCAGTGAGATCAGAAACACCGGGGAGCTGTTTTTT.

This clone was detected only a few times. This chain joins TRBV7-9 and TRBJ2-7; 8 bases map to TRBD2. The CDR3 contains 15 residues. Losses at the gene ends were 5 bases for V and 2 bases for J; bases not matched to a gene: 8. The germline V gene encodes CDR1 SEHNR and CDR2 FQNEAQ (reference sequence). In DNA, the CDR3 is TGTGCCAGCAGCCCTCTAGCGGGTCCGACCTACGAGCAGTACTTC. Translation: CASSPLAGPTYEQYF.

V and J are TRBV5-1 and TRBJ1-5; 7 bases agree with TRBD1. The CDR3 extends over 15 amino acids. Trimming took 3 bases from V and 4 from J; bases not matched to a gene: 7. Germline V gives CDR1 SGHRS, CDR2 YFSETQ. CDR3 sequence (DNA): TGCGCCAGCAGCTACGGGGACAGACAAAATCAGCCCCAGCATTTT. It encodes CASSYGDRQNQPQHF.

The CDR3 reads CASSTGQGAEAFF. DNA for the CDR3: TGTGCCAGCAGCACGGGACAGGGAGCTGAAGCTTTCTTT. The genes are TRBV7-3 and TRBJ1-1, with 9 nucleotides matching TRBD1. V was pared by 5 bases and J by 6 bases, with 4 bases of the junction left unmatched. CDR3 length: 13 amino acids. The germline V gene has CDR1 SGHTA and CDR2 FQGTGA.

The chain combines TRBV14 with TRBJ2-1; 8 positions match TRBD2. After removal of 6 bases from V and 3 bases from J, the junction contained 7 bases not matched to a gene. Germline CDR1 reads SGHDN; CDR2 reads FVKESK. The CDR3 is 15 residues long. The DNA of the CDR3 is TGTGCCAGCAGGCCTACTAGCGGAAGCTACAATGAGCAGTTCTTC. Its protein product is CASRPTSGSYNEQFF.

This rearrangement joins TRBV4-3 to TRBJ2-7, with TRBD1 matching over 8 bases. The CDR3 consists of 15 residues. Trimming took 0 bases from V and 5 from J; bases not matched to a gene: 6. Germline CDR1 LGHNA, CDR2 YSLEER. CDR3 bases: TGCGCCAGCAGCCAAGAAAACAGGGGGTTCGACGAGCAGTACTTC. The encoded protein is CASSQENRGFDEQYF.

The chain carries TRBV5-1 and TRBJ1-4; 7 bases fit TRBD1. The V gene's germline CDR1 is SGHRS and CDR2 YFSETQ. After removal of 3 bases from V and 3 bases from J, the junction contained 2 bases not matched to a gene. This CDR3 spans 14 amino acids. CDR3 region: CASSSGTANEKLFF. The DNA for the CDR3 is TGCGCCAGCAGCTCCGGGACAGCTAATGAAAAACTGTTTTTT.

This chain joins TRBV5-1 and TRBJ1-1, with 7 bases fitting TRBD1. V was pared by 7 bases and J by 6 bases, with 15 bases of the junction left unmatched. This CDR3 has 15 residues. Germline V gives CDR1 SGHRS, CDR2 YFSETQ. CDR3 amino acids: CASQVESGGKAEAFF. The CDR3 region has the DNA TGCGCCAGCCAAGTCGAATCAGGGGGGAAGGCTGAAGCTTTCTTT.

With regard to this clone: Other DNA sequences in this specimen translate into the identical CDR3. The J gene is TRBJ1-5, the V gene TRBV30; the match to TRBD1 covers 8 bases. The V segment lost 3 bases and the J segment 4 bases; nucleotides outside the gene matches: 8. The V gene's germline CDR1 is GTSNPN and CDR2 SVGIG (reference sequence). The CDR3 extends over 15 amino acids. The DNA of the CDR3 is TGTGCCTGGAGCGGACACGGGACAGGTAATCAGCCCCAGCATTTT. Protein sequence: CAWSGHGTGNQPQHF.

This clone was counted ten times or more. The sample holds other DNA sequences that translate to the same CDR3. The chain couples TRBV11-2 to TRBJ1-5; D uncertain. The CDR3 spans 13 residues. V shed 3 bases and J shed 0 bases, with 3 bases lying between them. Germline assignment: CDR1 SGHAT and CDR2 FQNNGV. DNA for the CDR3: TGTGCCAGCAGCTTCGGTAGCAATCAGCCCCAGCATTTT. It codes for CASSFGSNQPQHF.

The rearrangement uses TRBV19 and TRBJ2-3; TRBD2 matches at 14 bases. Germline lookup yields CDR1 LNHDA and CDR2 SQIVND (reference sequence). The CDR3 runs to 14 residues. The V gene end was trimmed by 6 bases and the J gene end by 10 bases; junction bases not matched to a gene: 6. In DNA form, the CDR3 reads TGTGCCAGTAGGACTAGCGGGGGGGCAGAGGCGCAGTATTTT. This sequence encodes CASRTSGGAEAQYF. Variable domain in full (rest from reference TRBV19 and TRBJ2-3): DGGITQSPKYLFRKEGQNVTLSCEQNLNHDAMYWYRQDPGQGLRLIYYSQIVNDFQKGDIAEGYSVSREKKESFPLTVTSAQKNPTAFYLCASRTSGGAEAQYFGPGTRLTVL.

The J gene is TRBJ2-7, the V gene TRBV20-1; D unresolved. CDR3 size: 11 residues. The ends were cut back, 0 bases at V and 7 bases at J, with 7 bases in the middle. Germline CDR1 and CDR2: DFQATT and SNEGSKA (reference sequence). CDR3 protein: CSAREVGEQYF. DNA for the CDR3: TGCAGTGCTAGAGAGGTGGGGGAGCAGTACTTC.

In this sample, this clone turned up a few times. The rearrangement uses TRBV19 and TRBJ1-3, with unresolved D. CDR3 length: 15 residues. Between the trimmed V and J ends, which lost 2 bases and 4 bases, there was a span of 12 bases. CDR1 is LNHDA and CDR2 is SQIVND in the germline V gene (reference sequence). CDR3 in DNA: TGTGCCAGTAGTATATCCCTGGCGGGAGGAAACACCATATATTTT. This encodes CASSISLAGGNTIYF. Full variable domain (outside the CDR3, taken from reference TRBV19 and TRBJ1-3): DGGITQSPKYLFRKEGQNVTLSCEQNLNHDAMYWYRQDPGQGLRLIYYSQIVNDFQKGDIAEGYSVSREKKESFPLTVTSAQKNPTAFYLCASSISLAGGNTIYFGEGSWLTVV.

This clone was counted between two and nine times. The V gene is TRBV11-3, the J gene TRBJ2-2, with TRBD2 matching over 10 bases. The germline V gene encodes CDR1 SGHNT and CDR2 YENEEA. The CDR3 runs 13 residues. The J segment lost 7 bases and the V segment lost 4 bases, leaving 0 bases of the junction unmatched. The CDR3 bases are TGTGCCAGCAGCTGGACTAGCGGCGGGGAGCTGTTTTTT. This gives the protein CASSWTSGGELFF.

This rearrangement joins TRBV2 to TRBJ2-5; 9 nucleotides align to TRBD2. Germline lookup yields CDR1 SNHLY and CDR2 FYNNEI. V lost 7 bases, J lost 3 bases, and 15 bases stayed unmatched. The CDR3 contains 17 residues. The CDR3 nucleotides read TGTGCCAGCATCCTGGAGGGTGGGCTAGCGGGAAAAGAGACCCAGTACTTC. It translates to CASILEGGLAGKETQYF.

DNA of the CDR3: TGTGCCATCAGCGCCAGGGGCAGGGGTGATCAGCCCCAGCATTTT. It specifies CAISARGRGDQPQHF. The chain has TRBV10-3 and TRBJ1-5, with D tentatively TRBD1 (6 bases). Trimming pared 6 bases from V and 5 bases from J, leaving 17 bases between. CDR1 is ENHRY, CDR2 SYGVKD, per germline. The length of the CDR3 is 15 residues.